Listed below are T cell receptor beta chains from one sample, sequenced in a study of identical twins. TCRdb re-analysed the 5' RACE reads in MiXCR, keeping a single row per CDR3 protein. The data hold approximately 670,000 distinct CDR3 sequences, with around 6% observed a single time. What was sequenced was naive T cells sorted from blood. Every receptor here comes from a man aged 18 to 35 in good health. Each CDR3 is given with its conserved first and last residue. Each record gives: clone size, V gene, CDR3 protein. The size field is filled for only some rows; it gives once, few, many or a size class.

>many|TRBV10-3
CATGRTHTDTQYF
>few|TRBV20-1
CSVIFVWTSGLEQFF
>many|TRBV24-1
CATSDRRTGERETQYF
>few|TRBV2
CASSEAPRGNNEQFF
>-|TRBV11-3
CASSLGRGRTGELFF
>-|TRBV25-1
CASTGGDETQYF
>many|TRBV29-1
CSVRRGQGQETQYF
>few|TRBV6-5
CASKGDNEKLFF
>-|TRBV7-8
CASSLSGGATDTQYF
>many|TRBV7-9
CASSFSRNGQGLYEQYF
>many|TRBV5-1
CASSFHRDRGPGVRSNQPQHF
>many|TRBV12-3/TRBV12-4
CASSFGGISYEQYF
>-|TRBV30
CAWKWARRDTEAFF
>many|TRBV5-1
CASTAYKGTPNTGELFF
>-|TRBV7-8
CASSRRQAGPLAGNTIYF
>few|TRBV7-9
CASSSHRDGTGELFF
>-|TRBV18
CASSGQGNTDTQYF
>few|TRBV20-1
CSASTGQLTGANVLTF
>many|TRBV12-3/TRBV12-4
CASSEWALNQPQHF
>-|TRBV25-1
CASSEQGLNQPQHF
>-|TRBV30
CAWSQGGVEQFF
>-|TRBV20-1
CSAGGYTDTQYF
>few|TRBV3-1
CASSQAGGPFF
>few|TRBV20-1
CSARQGPGNQPQHF
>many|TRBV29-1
CSVEGRDRELYEQFF
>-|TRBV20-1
CSASYFPGDINSPLHF
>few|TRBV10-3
CAISDSGNKETQYF
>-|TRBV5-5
CASSLALGQGSTDTQYF
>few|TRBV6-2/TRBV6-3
CASSYSDGVMYRRTKNIQYF
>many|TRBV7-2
CASSLVEGGPYYGYTF
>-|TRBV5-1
CASSLVSGRAGHEQFF
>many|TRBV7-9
CASSFFVLAGDEQFF
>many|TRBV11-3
CASRGSGVPDTQYF
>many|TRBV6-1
CASSSRDGRYGYTF
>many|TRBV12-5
CASGLEGSYEQYF
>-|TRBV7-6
CASSSPWGGAGNTIYF
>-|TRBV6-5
CASSSGQGEGGNQPQHF
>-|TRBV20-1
CSARDSGTAHSTNEKLFF
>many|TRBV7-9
CASSQQAYEQYF
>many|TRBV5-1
CASSFTGTNTEAFF
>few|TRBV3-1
CASSQDSTSWWETQYF
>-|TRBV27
CASRPSDSLRAETQYF
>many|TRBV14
CASSQPWGTQYF
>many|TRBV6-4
CASSDSFERGELFF